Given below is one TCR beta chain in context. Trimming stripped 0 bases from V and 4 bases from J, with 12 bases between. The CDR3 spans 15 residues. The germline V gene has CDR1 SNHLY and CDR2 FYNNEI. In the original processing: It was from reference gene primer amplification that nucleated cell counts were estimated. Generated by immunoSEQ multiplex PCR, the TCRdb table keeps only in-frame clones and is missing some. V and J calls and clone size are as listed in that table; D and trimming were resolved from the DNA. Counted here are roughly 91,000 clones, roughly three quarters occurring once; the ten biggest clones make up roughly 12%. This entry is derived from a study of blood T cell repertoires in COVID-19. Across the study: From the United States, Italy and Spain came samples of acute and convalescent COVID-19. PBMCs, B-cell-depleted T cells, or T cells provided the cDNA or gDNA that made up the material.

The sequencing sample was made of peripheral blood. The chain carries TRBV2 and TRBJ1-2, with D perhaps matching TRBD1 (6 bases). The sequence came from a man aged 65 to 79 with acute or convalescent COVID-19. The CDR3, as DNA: TGTGCCAGCAGTGAAGCCACAGGGCAGACCTATGGCTACACCTTC. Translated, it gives CASSEATGQTYGYTF.